This T cell receptor (beta chain) is drawn from a study of PD-L1 blockade in urothelial cancer. Looking at the study overall: It was in 2014 that patients started atezolizumab at 1,200 mg intravenously every 3 weeks. Patients had received 0 to 3 prior chemotherapy regimens. For tumor samples, the recorded median T cell count was approximately 1,400.

Trimming cost V 6 bases and J 0 bases; bases outside gene matches: 11. CDR3 length equals 17 residues. Germline-derived CDR1 and CDR2 are MNHGY and SAAAGT. Assay used: immunoSEQ multiplex PCR; TCRdb lists only in-frame clones, some missing. In the table there are about 2,300 clones, 35% to 40% of which are singletons. The sequenced sample was tumor tissue, obtained before atezolizumab (anti-PD-L1) treatment. The chain uses TRBV6-8 and TRBJ2-1, with TRBD2 matching 7 bases. This TCR was recovered from a man between 60 and 75 years old with urothelial cancer. In DNA form, the CDR3 reads TGTGCCAGCAGATCCACTAGCGCCTTGAGCTCCTACAATGAGCAGTTCTTC. Protein sequence: CASRSTSALSSYNEQFF.